The next 30 T cell receptor beta chains were all read from a single sample in a study of blood T cell repertoires in COVID-19. Using immunoSEQ multiplex PCR, the repertoire was profiled, and TCRdb retains in-frame clones only, with some absent. The table has some 94,000 clones, 80% to 90% seen once. Sequenced material: peripheral blood. The receptors come from a human donor in a cohort sampled during active COVID-19.

CDR3 region: CASSSLGAGSTDTQYF. For the CDR3, the DNA is TGTGCCAGCAGTTCCCTGGGGGCAGGGTCCACAGATACGCAGTATTTT. The chain joins TRBV27 to TRBJ2-3; D possibly corresponds to TRBD1 (6 bases). This CDR3 is 16 amino acids long. V lost 4 bases, J lost 2 bases, and 16 bases lay in between. The germline gives CDR1 MNHEY, CDR2 SMNVEV (reference sequence).

V gene TRBV6-1 combines with J gene TRBJ1-1; possible D gene TRBD1, 5 bases. This CDR3 is built from 13 residues. Trimming removed 1 base from V and 8 bases from J, with 11 bases in between. The germline gives CDR1 MNHNS, CDR2 SASEGT. CDR3 sequence: CASSEETEREAFF. The CDR3 nucleotides are TGTGCCAGCAGTGAAGAGACAGAGCGCGAAGCTTTCTTT.

The rearrangement joins TRBV25-1 to TRBJ2-5, with D tentatively TRBD2 (6 bases). The V gene's germline CDR1 is MGHDK and CDR2 SYGVNS. V shed 4 bases and J shed 5 bases, with 17 bases lying between them. The CDR3 is made up of 15 amino acids. The CDR3 loop reads CASSGRERDEETQYF. CDR3 bases: TGTGCCAGCAGTGGGAGGGAGAGGGACGAGGAGACCCAGTACTTC.

This chain links TRBV4-1 with TRBJ2-4, with a possible D match to TRBD2 (7 bases). Germline-derived CDR1 and CDR2 are MGHRA and YSYEKL. V shed 1 base and J shed 5 bases, with 18 bases lying between them. This CDR3 has 17 amino acids. The CDR3 loop reads CASSQVSRGGLENIQYF. The CDR3 nucleotides are TGCGCCAGCAGCCAAGTGTCTAGGGGGGGTCTCGAAAACATTCAGTACTTC.

V gene TRBV28 combines with J gene TRBJ2-1; 7 bases line up with TRBD2. J was trimmed by 7 bases and V by 6 bases; bases with no gene match: 12. The CDR3 has 15 residues. Germline CDR1 MDHEN, CDR2 SYDVKM. CDR3 residues: CASSPPSGIVNEQFF. The CDR3 region has the DNA TGTGCCAGCAGCCCGCCAAGCGGGATAGTGAATGAGCAGTTCTTC.

This chain joins TRBV6-6 and TRBJ2-2; tentative D call: TRBD2 (5 bases). Germline CDR1 and CDR2: MNHNY and SVGAGI (reference sequence). The length of the CDR3 is 13 residues. V was shortened by 10 bases and J by 0 bases, with 9 bases between the two germline ends. Here the CDR3 DNA reads TGTGCCACGCACGGGGCGAACACCGGGGAGCTGTTTTTT. The encoded protein is CATHGANTGELFF.

The CDR3 reads CASSSPSLAGEGRVSKNIQYF. In nucleotides, the CDR3 is TGTGCCAGCAGTTCTCCTTCTCTAGCGGGAGAGGGGAGGGTTAGCAAAAACATTCAGTACTTC. This rearrangement joins TRBV27 to TRBJ2-4; 10 bases fit TRBD2. Germline loops: CDR1 MNHEY, CDR2 SMNVEV (reference sequence). With 4 bases clipped from V and 3 bases from J, the junction kept 21 bases outside the gene matches. The CDR3 contains 21 residues.

This clone showed up just once. The CDR3 nucleotides read TGTGCCAGCAGTGCCACACAGGTCTTCACGGGGAACACTGAAGCTTTCTTT. This translates into CASSATQVFTGNTEAFF. The chain recombines TRBV27 with TRBJ1-1; TRBD1 might be the D (5 bases). The CDR3 consists of 17 residues. Germline V CDR1 and CDR2: MNHEY, SMNVEV (reference sequence). Trimming removed 5 bases at V and 1 base at J, with 20 bases between.

In its sample, this clone was seen once. The genes are TRBV6-5 and TRBJ2-1; TRBD1 might be the D (5 bases). This CDR3 is 12 amino acids long. From germline, CDR1 is MNHEY and CDR2 SVGAGI. The V end lost 8 bases, the J end lost 6 bases, and 11 bases lay between the germline ends. For the CDR3, the DNA is TGTGCCAGCCACCCCCAGGGCAATGAGCAGTTCTTC. Its protein product is CASHPQGNEQFF.

The rearrangement links TRBV19 to TRBJ1-2, with 7 bases lining up with TRBD1. V trimming: 5 bases; J trimming: 6 bases; junction bases outside the gene matches: 6. This CDR3 is 13 amino acids long. Germline values: CDR1 LNHDA, CDR2 SQIVND (reference sequence). Here the CDR3 reads CASSVQGLDGYTF. The CDR3 nucleotides are TGTGCCAGTAGTGTACAGGGGTTGGATGGCTACACCTTC. Filled out from reference TRBV19 and TRBJ1-2, the complete variable domain reads DGGITQSPKYLFRKEGQNVTLSCEQNLNHDAMYWYRQDPGQGLRLIYYSQIVNDFQKGDIAEGYSVSREKKESFPLTVTSAQKNPTAFYLCASSVQGLDGYTFGSGTRLTVV.

This chain joins TRBV6-6 and TRBJ2-7; 10 bases align to TRBD1. Germline trimming cut 6 bases from V and 3 bases from J; bases unmatched to any gene: 5. CDR3 size: 14 residues. Germline assignment: CDR1 MNHNY and CDR2 SVGAGI (reference sequence). CDR3 coding DNA: TGTGCCAGCAGCCTCAGGGACAGGGGCTACGAGCAGTACTTC. As protein: CASSLRDRGYEQYF.

The chain combines TRBV2 with TRBJ1-5, with D uncertain. The CDR3 extends over 14 amino acids. Germline-derived CDR1 and CDR2 are SNHLY and FYNNEI. Trimming took off 6 bases at V and 7 bases at J, with 16 bases between the two ends. The CDR3 region is CASRPGSGGQPQHF. CDR3 sequence (DNA): TGTGCCAGCAGGCCGGGCTCCGGAGGGCAGCCCCAGCATTTT.

This clone showed up just once. The chain links TRBV10-2 to TRBJ1-4; 7 bases match TRBD1. The CDR3 runs 15 residues. Germline CDR1 and CDR2: WSHSY and SAAADI. Unmatched junction bases numbered 4, after V lost 0 bases and J lost 6 bases. For the CDR3, the DNA is TGCGCCAGCAGTGAGTCGAACAGGGGTGATGAAAAACTGTTTTTT. Residues: CASSESNRGDEKLFF.

The V call is TRBV18, the J call TRBJ2-1, with 9 nucleotides matching TRBD1. The trim removed 3 bases at V and 9 bases at J, leaving 9 bases unmatched. CDR1 is KGHSH and CDR2 is LQKENI in the germline V gene. The CDR3 is 15 residues long. The CDR3 nucleotides read TGTGCCAGCTCACCGGGGACAGGGAAACTGGGTGAGCAGTTCTTC. The encoded protein is CASSPGTGKLGEQFF.

The chain recombines TRBV10-3 with TRBJ2-7; TRBD1 aligns across 10 bases. The CDR3 has 18 amino acids. Unmatched junction bases numbered 12, after V lost 3 bases and J lost 1 base. The germline gives CDR1 ENHRY, CDR2 SYGVKD. The DNA of the CDR3 is TGTGCCATCAGTGAACCTGACGGGGGACAGGGGCGATCCTACGAGCAGTACTTC. It yields the protein CAISEPDGGQGRSYEQYF.

This chain connects TRBV7-8 to TRBJ2-1; TRBD2 matches at 13 bases. V was clipped by 5 bases and J by 5 bases; unmatched bases: 9. The germline V gene encodes CDR1 SGHVS and CDR2 FQNEAQ. This CDR3 has 17 residues. The CDR3, as DNA: TGTGCCAGCAGCCCGCCCCCGGGACTAGCGGGACACAATGAGCAGTTCTTC. Translating gives CASSPPPGLAGHNEQFF.

The rearrangement links TRBV27 to TRBJ2-7, with 11 bases matching TRBD2. J gave up 2 bases and V 5 bases, and 5 bases lay outside the gene matches. CDR1 and CDR2 from the germline V gene are MNHEY and SMNVEV (reference sequence). This CDR3 contains 15 residues. CDR3 coding DNA: TGTGCCAGCAGTCAACTAGCGGGAGCTCCCTACGAGCAGTACTTC. It encodes CASSQLAGAPYEQYF.

The rearrangement joins TRBV20-1 to TRBJ2-2; 7 bases agree with TRBD2. The CDR3 consists of 14 residues. J gave up 4 bases and V 3 bases, and 5 bases lay outside the gene matches. The V gene's germline CDR1 is DFQATT and CDR2 SNEGSKA (reference sequence). The CDR3 sequence is CSASRDYTTGELFF. As DNA, the CDR3 is TGCAGTGCTAGTAGGGACTATACCACCGGGGAGCTGTTTTTT.

The chain couples TRBV29-1 to TRBJ1-2; 7 bases are shared with TRBD1. The CDR3 spans 13 residues. CDR1 is SQVTM, CDR2 ANQGSEA, per germline. With 6 bases clipped from V and 8 bases from J, the junction kept 12 bases outside the gene matches. Here the CDR3 DNA reads TGCAGCGTCCTCTGGGGACAGAACGGCGGCTACACCTTC. Its translation: CSVLWGQNGGYTF. Complete variable domain (other parts from reference TRBV29-1 and TRBJ1-2): SAVISQKPSRDICQRGTSLTIQCQVDSQVTMMFWYRQQPGQSLTLIATANQGSEATYESGFVIDKFPISRPNLTFSTLTVSNMSPEDSSIYLCSVLWGQNGGYTFGSGTRLTVV.

The V and J genes are TRBV5-1 and TRBJ1-4; the match to TRBD1 covers 9 bases. The CDR3 covers 16 residues. V lost 4 bases and J lost 4; bases outside the gene matches: 8. Germline loops: CDR1 SGHRS, CDR2 YFSETQ. The CDR3: CASSKGTGTLNEKLFF. DNA for the CDR3: TGCGCCAGCAGCAAAGGGACAGGGACGCTTAATGAAAAACTGTTTTTT.

The CDR3, as DNA: TGTGCCAGTAGTGCCCTCCGGGACAGGGCCCAAGAGACCCAGTACTTC. Its translation: CASSALRDRAQETQYF. The rearrangement uses TRBV19 and TRBJ2-5; 9 positions agree with TRBD1. V shed 5 bases, J shed 1 base, and the junction held 8 bases outside the gene matches. Germline V gene sequence: CDR1 LNHDA, CDR2 SQIVND (reference sequence). The CDR3 is 16 residues long. Full variable domain (remainder filled in from reference TRBV19 and TRBJ2-5): DGGITQSPKYLFRKEGQNVTLSCEQNLNHDAMYWYRQDPGQGLRLIYYSQIVNDFQKGDIAEGYSVSREKKESFPLTVTSAQKNPTAFYLCASSALRDRAQETQYFGPGTRLLVL.

V is TRBV19 and J is TRBJ1-6; D is perhaps TRBD1 (5 bases). Trimming shortened V by 7 bases and J by 7 bases, and 17 bases separated the two germline ends. CDR3 length equals 15 residues. Germline loops: CDR1 LNHDA, CDR2 SQIVND (reference sequence). DNA for the CDR3: TGTGCCAGTAACACTATCTCAGGGCTCAATTCACCCCTCCACTTT. Protein sequence: CASNTISGLNSPLHF.

V is TRBV18 and J is TRBJ2-5, with D tentatively TRBD1 (6 bases). The CDR3 length is 14 residues. V was cut by 4 bases and J by 0 bases, with 9 bases left in between. Germline V gives CDR1 KGHSH, CDR2 LQKENI. The CDR3 region is CASSQDRNQETQYF. The CDR3 DNA reads as TGTGCCAGCTCACAAGACAGGAACCAAGAGACCCAGTACTTC.

V gene TRBV6-1 combines with J gene TRBJ2-7, with TRBD2 identical over 7 bases. Trimming at V came to 3 bases and at J to 2 bases, leaving 10 bases not matched to a gene. This CDR3 has 16 amino acids. Germline V CDR1 and CDR2: MNHNS, SASEGT. CDR3 coding DNA: TGTGCCAGCAGTGATTCTAGGGCTAGCGGTACCTACGAGCAGTACTTC. Translating gives CASSDSRASGTYEQYF.

The chain links TRBV20-1 to TRBJ2-7; D is uncertain. V lost 5 bases to trimming and J lost 3 bases, with 8 bases between them. The CDR3 runs 11 residues. Per the germline V gene, CDR1 is DFQATT and CDR2 is SNEGSKA (reference sequence). The CDR3 bases are TGCAGTGCTGGCCAAGTCTACGAGCAGTACTTC. Translating gives CSAGQVYEQYF.

V and J are TRBV5-5 and TRBJ1-5; D not resolved. Germline V gene lookup returns CDR1 SGHKS and CDR2 YYEKEE (reference sequence). The CDR3 totals 14 residues. V lost 0 bases to trimming and J lost 3 bases, with 7 bases between them. CDR3 nucleotides: TGTGCCAGCAGCTTGGGGCCCACCAATCAGCCCCAGCATTTT. Its protein is CASSLGPTNQPQHF.

V is TRBV27 and J is TRBJ2-5; 11 bases are a match to TRBD2. Per germline, CDR1 MNHEY and CDR2 SMNVEV (reference sequence). V gave up 4 bases and J gave up 3 bases; unmatched junction bases: 4. The CDR3 loop spans 15 amino acids. As DNA, the CDR3 is TGTGCCAGCAGTTCCGTAGCGGGAGGGGAAGAGACCCAGTACTTC. Translation: CASSSVAGGEETQYF.

A few counts support this clone. The CDR3 region is CASSSSGRAGTGELFF. In DNA, the CDR3 is TGTGCCAGCAGTTCGAGCGGGAGGGCCGGCACCGGGGAGCTGTTTTTT. V gene TRBV28 combines with J gene TRBJ2-2, with 10 bases lining up with TRBD2. The CDR3 is 16 residues long. The germline CDR1 and CDR2 sequences are MDHEN and SYDVKM. With 4 bases clipped from V and 4 bases from J, the junction kept 6 bases outside the gene matches. The variable domain in full, with the rest retrieved from reference TRBV28 and TRBJ2-2, is DVKVTQSSRYLVKRTGEKVFLECVQDMDHENMFWYRQDPGLGLRLIYFSYDVKMKEKGDIPEGYSVSREKKERFSLILESASTNQTSMYLCASSSSGRAGTGELFFGEGSRLTVL.

CDR3 amino acids: CASSQETVRQYF. Written as DNA, the CDR3 is TGTGCCAGCAGCCAGGAGACAGTTCGCCAGTACTTC. The chain recombines TRBV3-1 (or the pseudogene TRBV3-2) with TRBJ2-5; possibly TRBD1 for D (5 bases). CDR1 and CDR2 (germline): LGHDT, YNNKEL (reference sequence). V lost 3 bases and J lost 10, with 12 bases in between. There are 12 residues in the CDR3.

This clone was found a few times. The chain is built from TRBV2 and TRBJ2-3; the D gene is possibly TRBD2 (5 bases). Germline V lookup: CDR1 SNHLY, CDR2 FYNNEI. Trimming cost V 6 bases and J 3 bases, with 16 bases left between them. The CDR3 runs 15 residues. The CDR3 DNA is TGTGCCAGCAGCGAGAACGGGGAAACAACAGATACGCAGTATTTT. Its protein is CASSENGETTDTQYF.